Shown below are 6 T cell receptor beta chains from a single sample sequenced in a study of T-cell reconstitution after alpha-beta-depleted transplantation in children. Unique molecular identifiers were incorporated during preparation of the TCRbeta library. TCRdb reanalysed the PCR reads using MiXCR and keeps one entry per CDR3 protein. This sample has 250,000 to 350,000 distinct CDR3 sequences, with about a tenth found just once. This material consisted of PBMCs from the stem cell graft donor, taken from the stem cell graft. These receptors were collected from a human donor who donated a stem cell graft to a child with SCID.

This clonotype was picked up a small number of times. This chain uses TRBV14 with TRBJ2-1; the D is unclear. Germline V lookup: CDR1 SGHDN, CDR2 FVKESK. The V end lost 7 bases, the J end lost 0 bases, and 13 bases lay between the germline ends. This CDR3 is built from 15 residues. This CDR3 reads CASTYGPSSYNEQFF. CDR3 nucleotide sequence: TGTGCCAGCACCTACGGGCCAAGCTCCTACAATGAGCAGTTCTTC.

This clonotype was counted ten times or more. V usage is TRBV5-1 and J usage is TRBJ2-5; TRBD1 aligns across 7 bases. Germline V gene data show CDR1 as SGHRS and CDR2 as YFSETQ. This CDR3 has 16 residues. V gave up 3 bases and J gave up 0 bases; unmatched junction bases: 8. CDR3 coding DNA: TGCGCCAGCAGCTCCGGACAGGAGATGTACCAAGAGACCCAGTACTTC. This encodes CASSSGQEMYQETQYF.

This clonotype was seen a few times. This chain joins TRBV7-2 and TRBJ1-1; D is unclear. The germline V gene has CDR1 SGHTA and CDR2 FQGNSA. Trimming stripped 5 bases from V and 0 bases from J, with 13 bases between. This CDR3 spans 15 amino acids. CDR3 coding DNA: TGTGCCAGCAGCAAACAATCTACAGTGAACACTGAAGCTTTCTTT. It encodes CASSKQSTVNTEAFF.

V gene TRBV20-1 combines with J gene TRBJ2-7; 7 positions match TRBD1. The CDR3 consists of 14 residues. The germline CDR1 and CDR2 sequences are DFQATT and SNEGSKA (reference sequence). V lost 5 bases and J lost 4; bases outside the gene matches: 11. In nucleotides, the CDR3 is TGCAGTGCTCAACGGACCAGGGGGTCATACGAGCAGTACTTC. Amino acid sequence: CSAQRTRGSYEQYF.

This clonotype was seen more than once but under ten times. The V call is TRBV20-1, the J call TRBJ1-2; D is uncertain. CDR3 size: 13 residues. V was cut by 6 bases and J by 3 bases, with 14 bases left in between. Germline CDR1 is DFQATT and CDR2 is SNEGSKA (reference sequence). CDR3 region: CSATGLTDYGYTF. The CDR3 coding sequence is TGCAGTGCAACCGGACTGACCGACTATGGCTACACCTTC.

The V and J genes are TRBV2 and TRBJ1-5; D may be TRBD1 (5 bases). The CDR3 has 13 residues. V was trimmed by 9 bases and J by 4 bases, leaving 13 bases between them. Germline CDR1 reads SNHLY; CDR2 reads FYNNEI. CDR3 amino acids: CARTRGENQPQHF. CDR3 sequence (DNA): TGTGCCAGGACAAGGGGTGAAAATCAGCCCCAGCATTTT. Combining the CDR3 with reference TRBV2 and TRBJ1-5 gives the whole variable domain EPEVTQTPSHQVTQMGQEVILRCVPISNHLYFYWYRQILGQKVEFLVSFYNNEISEKSEIFDDQFSVERPDGSNFTLKIRSTKLEDSAMYFCARTRGENQPQHFGDGTRLSIL.